This T cell receptor beta chain was sequenced for a study of T cell changes during pregnancy in multiple sclerosis. The length of the CDR3 is 17 residues. Germline lookup yields CDR1 MGHRA and CDR2 YSYEKL. The V gene lost 0 bases and the J gene lost 4 bases, with 16 bases spanning the gap. The repertoire was sequenced with immunoSEQ multiplex PCR; TCRdb's copy has only in-frame clones and lacks some. The sample has approximately 31,000 clones, 85% to 95% seen once. The specimen comprised CD4+ T cells from peripheral blood mononuclear cells, sampled in the second trimester of pregnancy. The rearrangement joins TRBV4-1 to TRBJ1-5; a weak D match, TRBD1 (6 bases). The sequence derives from a female donor with multiple sclerosis, enrolled in a pregnancy study. The CDR3 DNA follows: TGCGCCAGCAGCCAAGATTTAGGAAGGACAGCAAATCAGCCCCAGCATTTT. It specifies CASSQDLGRTANQPQHF.